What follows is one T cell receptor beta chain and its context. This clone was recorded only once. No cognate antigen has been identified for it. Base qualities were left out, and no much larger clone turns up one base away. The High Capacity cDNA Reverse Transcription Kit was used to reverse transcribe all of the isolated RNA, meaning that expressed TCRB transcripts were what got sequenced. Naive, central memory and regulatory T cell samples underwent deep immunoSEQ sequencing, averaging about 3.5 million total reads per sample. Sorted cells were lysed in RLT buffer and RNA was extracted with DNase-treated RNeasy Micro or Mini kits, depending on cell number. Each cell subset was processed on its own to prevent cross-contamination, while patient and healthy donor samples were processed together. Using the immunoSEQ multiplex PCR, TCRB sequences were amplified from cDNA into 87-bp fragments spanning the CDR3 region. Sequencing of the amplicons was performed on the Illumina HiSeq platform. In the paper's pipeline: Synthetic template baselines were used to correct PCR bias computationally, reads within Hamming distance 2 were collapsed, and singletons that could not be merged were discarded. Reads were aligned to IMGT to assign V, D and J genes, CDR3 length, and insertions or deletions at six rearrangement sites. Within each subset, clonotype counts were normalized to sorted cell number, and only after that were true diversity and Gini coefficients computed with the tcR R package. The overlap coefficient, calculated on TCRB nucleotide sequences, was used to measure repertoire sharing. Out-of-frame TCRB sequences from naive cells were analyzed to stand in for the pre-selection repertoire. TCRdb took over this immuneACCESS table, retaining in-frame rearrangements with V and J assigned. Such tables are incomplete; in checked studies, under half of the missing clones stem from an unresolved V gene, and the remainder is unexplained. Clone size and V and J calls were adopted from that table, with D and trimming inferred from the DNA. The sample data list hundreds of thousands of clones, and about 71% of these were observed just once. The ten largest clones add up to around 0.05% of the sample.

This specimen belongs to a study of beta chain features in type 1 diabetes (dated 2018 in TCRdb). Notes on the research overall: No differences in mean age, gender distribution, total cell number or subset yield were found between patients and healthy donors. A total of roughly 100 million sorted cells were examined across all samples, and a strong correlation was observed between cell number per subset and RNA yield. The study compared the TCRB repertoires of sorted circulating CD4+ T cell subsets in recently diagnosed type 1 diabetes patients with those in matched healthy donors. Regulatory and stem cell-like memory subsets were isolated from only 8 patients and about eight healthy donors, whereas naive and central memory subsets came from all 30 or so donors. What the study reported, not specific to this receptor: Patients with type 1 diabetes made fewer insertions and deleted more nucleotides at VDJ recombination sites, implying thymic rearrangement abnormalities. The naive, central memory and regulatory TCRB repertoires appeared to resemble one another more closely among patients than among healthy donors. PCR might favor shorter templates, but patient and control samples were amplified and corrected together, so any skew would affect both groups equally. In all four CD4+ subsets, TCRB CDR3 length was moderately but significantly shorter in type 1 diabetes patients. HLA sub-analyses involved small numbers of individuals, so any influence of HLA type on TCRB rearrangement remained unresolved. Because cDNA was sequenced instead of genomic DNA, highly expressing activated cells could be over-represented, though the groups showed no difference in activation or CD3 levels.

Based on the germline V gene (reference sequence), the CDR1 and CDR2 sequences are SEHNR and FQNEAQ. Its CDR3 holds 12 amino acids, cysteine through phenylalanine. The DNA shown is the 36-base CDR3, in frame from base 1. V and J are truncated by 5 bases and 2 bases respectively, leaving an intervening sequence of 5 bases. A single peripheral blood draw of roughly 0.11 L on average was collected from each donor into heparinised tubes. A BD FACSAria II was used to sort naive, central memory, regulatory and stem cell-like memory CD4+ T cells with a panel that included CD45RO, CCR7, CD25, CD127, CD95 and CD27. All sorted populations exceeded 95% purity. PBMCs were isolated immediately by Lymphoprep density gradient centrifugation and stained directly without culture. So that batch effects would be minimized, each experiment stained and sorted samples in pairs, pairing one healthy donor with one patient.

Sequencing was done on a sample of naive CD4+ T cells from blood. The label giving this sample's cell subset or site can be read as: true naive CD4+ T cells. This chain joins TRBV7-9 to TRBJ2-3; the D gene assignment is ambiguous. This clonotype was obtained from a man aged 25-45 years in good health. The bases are TGTGCCAGCAGCCCAATCACAGATACGCAGTATTTT. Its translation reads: CASSPITDTQYF.